This paragraph covers one T cell receptor (beta chain) sequence. The junction had 12 bases not matched to a gene; V was cut back by 4 bases and J by 7 bases. The CDR3 length is 15 residues. Germline values: CDR1 SGHNT, CDR2 YYREEE (reference sequence). This sample is part of a study of blood T cell repertoires in COVID-19. Sequencing was performed with immunoSEQ multiplex PCR; in TCRdb, only in-frame clones are kept and a portion is missing. The table includes under 120,000 clones, more than 75% detected once. J is TRBJ1-2 and V is TRBV5-4; TRBD1 agrees at 8 bases. This receptor was obtained from a human donor in a cohort sampled during active COVID-19. The sample comprised peripheral blood. CDR3 in amino acids: CASSPPTGGLSGYTF. The DNA for the CDR3 is TGTGCCAGCAGCCCTCCTACAGGGGGGTTAAGTGGCTACACCTTC.